The clone carrying this T cell receptor beta chain has just a few counts. Its antigen remains unidentified. The data were obtained in a study of blood T cells in healthy people across ages. Whole-study context: Every two T cells gave about one barcoded beta molecule via template switching.

General study points: Unknown CMV status may confound age-related changes in expanded clones.

The V and J ends lost 2 bases and 1 base respectively, with 11 bases between them. CDR1 and CDR2 from the germline V gene are LGHDT and YNNKEL (reference sequence). This CDR3 is 15 amino acids long. A second PCR, run for roughly 7 to 12 cycles, used a sample-barcoded 5' primer plus a J-beta primer mix. Using its own MiXCR run on the 5' RACE reads, TCRdb lists one record per CDR3 protein. The table records about 730,000 distinct CDR3 sequences, approximately 39% of them present only once. Specimen: blood. The origin of this receptor is a woman between 55 and 75 years old in good health. The chain combines TRBV3-1 with TRBJ2-5; D may be TRBD2 (5 bases). The DNA for the CDR3 is TGTGCCAGCAGCCAAAACGGGGAGATCCAAGAGACCCAGTACTTC. This encodes CASSQNGEIQETQYF.